The clone carrying this T cell receptor (beta chain) was counted between two and nine times. The antigen is undetermined. This sample is drawn from a study of shared clonotypes between healthy human individuals. Study context: Serving as donors were a couple of women and three men, whose ages spanned 18 to 49. CD8 memory received one plate per donor, CD8 naive two, CD4 memory three and CD4 naive three. Study-wide points: Rarefaction curves obtained for sorted subsets showed sequencing incomplete despite large depth.

Profiling relied on immunoSEQ multiplex PCR, and the TCRdb table lists in-frame clones only, not all of them. The sample yields about 660,000 clones, roughly 70% seen once. Germline V gene sequence: CDR1 MGHRA, CDR2 YSYEKL. The CDR3 covers 16 residues. Germline trimming cut 1 base from V and 4 bases from J; bases unmatched to any gene: 5. CD4+ cell separation produced CD45RA+ naive and CD45RA-negative memory subsets. This TCR came from a woman younger than 45 in good health. The rearrangement joins TRBV4-1 to TRBJ1-1; 11 bases match TRBD1. Sequencing input: memory CD4+ T cells sorted from blood. Subset reported: CD45RA-negative fraction. The CDR3 protein is CASSQGDRGRGTEAFF. CDR3 DNA: TGCGCCAGCAGCCAAGGGGACAGGGGGAGAGGCACTGAAGCTTTCTTT.